The text below deals with one T cell receptor (beta chain). Data came from immunoSEQ multiplex PCR; TCRdb stores just in-frame clones and leaves some out. The sample holds about 51,000 clones, more than 70% seen once. The data derive from a study of OX40 agonist ivuxolimab in advanced cancers. Study-level information: Enrolled patients in dose escalation had cancers that were hepatocellular carcinoma, melanoma, renal cell or head and neck cancer. Partial responses were seen in three patients, one with hepatocellular carcinoma and two with cutaneous melanoma.

V lost 4 bases and J 5 bases, leaving 18 bases between the germline ends. This CDR3 is 15 amino acids long. Germline CDR1 SGDLS, CDR2 YYNGEE. The J gene is TRBJ1-1, the V gene TRBV9; the D gene is possibly TRBD1 (5 bases). This specimen consisted of CD4+ or CD8+ T cells sorted from blood, obtained in a trial of the OX40 agonist ivuxolimab. The clonotype was recovered from an adult with an advanced solid tumor such as melanoma, head and neck, liver or kidney cancer. The CDR3 nucleotides read TGTGCCAGCAGCCTCGGGGGGGATGTAAGAACTGAAGCTTTCTTT. Amino acids: CASSLGGDVRTEAFF.